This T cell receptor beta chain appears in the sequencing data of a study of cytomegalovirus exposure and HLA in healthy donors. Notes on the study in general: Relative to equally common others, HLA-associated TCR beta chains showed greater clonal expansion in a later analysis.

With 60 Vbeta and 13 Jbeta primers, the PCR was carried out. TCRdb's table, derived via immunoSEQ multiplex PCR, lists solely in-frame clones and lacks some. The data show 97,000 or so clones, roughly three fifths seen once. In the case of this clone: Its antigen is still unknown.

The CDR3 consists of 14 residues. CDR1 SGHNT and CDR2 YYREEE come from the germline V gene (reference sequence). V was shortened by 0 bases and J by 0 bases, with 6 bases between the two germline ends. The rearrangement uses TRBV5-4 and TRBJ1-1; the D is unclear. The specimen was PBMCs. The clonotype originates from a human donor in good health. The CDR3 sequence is CASSLGQVNTEAFF. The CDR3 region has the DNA TGTGCCAGCAGCTTGGGGCAGGTGAACACTGAAGCTTTCTTT.